The 10 T cell receptor beta chains below come from one sample, sequenced in a study of T-cell memory formation after mild COVID-19 (dated by TCRdb to 2020 to 2023). Library prep was done by 5' RACE. The listed sequencing device is Illumina NovaSeq 6000. TCRdb passed the public sequencing reads through fastp at Q25 and MiXCR, retaining productive beta sequences. Rows are unified per CDR3 protein, each entry keeping the most common DNA and genes. This sample holds 350,000 to 400,000 distinct CDR3 sequences; under 25% were observed only once. The top ten constitute 12% of the sample. The sequenced material came from PBMCs or a T cell subset sorted from them (not recorded which). All receptors derive from an adult woman who had mild COVID-19 (a few samples of this study predate the infection). The sample titles of this study are shuffled in the database, so cell type and time point are left out; the donor was told from shared clones.

This clonotype was seen more than once but under ten times. The rearrangement joins TRBV6-1 to TRBJ2-5; D remains ambiguous. Trimming pared 7 bases from V and 2 bases from J, leaving 17 bases between. Germline loops: CDR1 MNHNS, CDR2 SASEGT. This CDR3 comprises 15 residues. CDR3 region: CASTPKWARQETQYF. CDR3 DNA sequence: TGTGCCAGCACCCCAAAGTGGGCAAGACAAGAGACCCAGTACTTC.

Ten or more counts support this clonotype. V gene TRBV5-1 combines with J gene TRBJ2-3; TRBD2 agrees at 15 bases. The V gene end was trimmed by 0 bases and the J gene end by 4 bases; junction bases not matched to a gene: 6. The CDR3 loop spans 18 amino acids. Per the germline V gene, CDR1 is SGHRS and CDR2 is YFSETQ. The CDR3 region is CASSLGTSGRAGSDTQYF. The DNA for the CDR3 is TGCGCCAGCAGCTTGGGGACTAGCGGGAGGGCCGGGTCAGATACGCAGTATTTT.

V gene TRBV6-6 combines with J gene TRBJ1-4, with unresolved D. The CDR3 is 14 amino acids. Germline loops: CDR1 MNHNY, CDR2 SVGAGI (reference sequence). V was pared by 6 bases and J by 2 bases, with 10 bases between. In DNA form, the CDR3 reads TGTGCCAGCAGGTCCCGAGGGACTAATGAAAAACTGTTTTTT. Its translation: CASRSRGTNEKLFF.

This clonotype showed up just a few times. This chain uses TRBV27 with TRBJ2-7, with D possibly TRBD2 on 5 matching bases. Germline-derived CDR1 and CDR2 are MNHEY and SMNVEV (reference sequence). Deletions cut 6 bases from V and 3 bases from J, with 18 bases between. This CDR3 has 15 amino acids. This CDR3 reads CASSSRDYTHYEQYF. CDR3 bases: TGTGCCAGCAGCTCTAGAGACTACACCCACTACGAGCAGTACTTC.

V usage is TRBV6-2 or TRBV6-3 and J usage is TRBJ1-5, with D possibly TRBD1 on 6 matching bases. The CDR3 has 15 residues. The germline V and J ends were trimmed by 9 bases and 1 base, with 16 bases remaining between them. Germline V gene sequence: CDR1 MNHEY, CDR2 SVGEGT. The CDR3 is CASRLSGGSNQPQHF. DNA of the CDR3: TGTGCCAGTAGGTTATCCGGGGGCAGCAATCAGCCCCAGCATTTT.

The chain combines TRBV4-1 with TRBJ2-7, with D tentatively TRBD1 (6 bases). With 1 base removed from V and 5 bases from J, the gap between germline ends came to 12 bases. The CDR3 covers 14 residues. CDR1 and CDR2 (germline): MGHRA, YSYEKL. As DNA, the CDR3 is TGCGCCAGCAGCCAAGGATCAGGGGCGGACGAGCAGTACTTC. Protein product: CASSQGSGADEQYF.

This clonotype was recorded at least ten times. The chain uses TRBV7-9 and TRBJ2-5, with a weak D call TRBD2 (6 bases). The CDR3 length is 16 residues. Germline CDR1 SEHNR, CDR2 FQNEAQ (reference sequence). With 5 bases removed from V and 0 bases from J, the gap between germline ends came to 16 bases. This chain's CDR3 is CASSLSGTRYQETQYF. CDR3 DNA sequence: TGTGCCAGCAGCCTTAGCGGTACCCGGTACCAAGAGACCCAGTACTTC. Filled out from reference TRBV7-9 and TRBJ2-5, the complete variable domain reads DTGVSQNPRHKITKRGQNVTFRCDPISEHNRLYWYRQTLGQGPEFLTYFQNEAQLEKSRLLSDRFSAERPKGSFSTLEIQRTEQGDSAMYLCASSLSGTRYQETQYFGPGTRLLVL.

This clonotype was recorded a few times. This sequence joins TRBV2 and TRBJ1-4; D possibly corresponds to TRBD1 (6 bases). The ends were cut back, 7 bases at V and 11 bases at J, with 20 bases in the middle. In germline, CDR1 is SNHLY, CDR2 FYNNEI. The CDR3 sequence is 14 residues long. In nucleotides, the CDR3 is TGTGCCAGCAAGGGGGACGGGCCTCAGGTGAAACTGTTTTTT. Translating it yields CASKGDGPQVKLFF.

A few counts support this clonotype. V and J are TRBV5-5 and TRBJ2-7, with 7 bases fitting TRBD2. V was clipped by 5 bases and J by 4 bases; unmatched bases: 12. Germline V gene data show CDR1 as SGHKS and CDR2 as YYEKEE (reference sequence). The CDR3 consists of 15 residues. The CDR3 loop reads CASSLHGQGGYEQYF. In nucleotides, the CDR3 is TGTGCCAGCAGTCTTCACGGCCAGGGAGGGTACGAGCAGTACTTC.

The chain couples TRBV7-3 to TRBJ2-3; 10 nucleotides match TRBD1. The J segment lost 3 bases and the V segment lost 3 bases, leaving 3 bases of the junction unmatched. CDR3 size: 15 residues. Germline lookup yields CDR1 SGHTA and CDR2 FQGTGA. CDR3 coding DNA: TGTGCCAGCAGCTTGACAGGGGGCAAGACAGATACGCAGTATTTT. Protein sequence: CASSLTGGKTDTQYF.